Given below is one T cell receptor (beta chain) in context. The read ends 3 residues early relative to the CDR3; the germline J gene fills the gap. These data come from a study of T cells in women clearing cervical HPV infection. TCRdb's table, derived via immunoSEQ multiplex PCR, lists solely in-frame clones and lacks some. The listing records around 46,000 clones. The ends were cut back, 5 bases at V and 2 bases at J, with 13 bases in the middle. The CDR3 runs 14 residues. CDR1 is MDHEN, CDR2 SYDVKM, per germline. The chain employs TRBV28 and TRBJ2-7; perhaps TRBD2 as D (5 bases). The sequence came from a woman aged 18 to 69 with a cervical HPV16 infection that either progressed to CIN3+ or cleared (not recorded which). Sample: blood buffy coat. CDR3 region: CASSPPGSTYEQYF. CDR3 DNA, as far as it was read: TGTGCCAGCAGTCCCCCGGGGAGCACCTACGAG.